This TCR beta chain was captured in a study of cytomegalovirus exposure and HLA in healthy donors. Broader study findings: In a later analysis, approximately 15,000 TCR beta sequences were associated with HLA alleles at 0.05 false discovery rate. It was 150 or so TCR beta chains that were listed as cytomegalovirus-associated.

As to this clone: Its antigen is undetermined.

This CDR3 has 15 amino acids. Germline assignment: CDR1 SEHNR and CDR2 FQNEAQ (reference sequence). V lost 0 bases, J lost 0 bases, and 6 bases lay in between. The PCR was carried out with 60 Vbeta primers and 13 Jbeta primers. TCRdb's table, derived via immunoSEQ multiplex PCR, lists solely in-frame clones and lacks some. The repertoire has 40,000 to 45,000 clones, about 72% of them found once; the top ten carry roughly 1.4%. The J gene is TRBJ2-4, the V gene TRBV7-9, with a tentative D call TRBD2 (6 bases). The sequencing input was PBMCs. This sequence originates from a man between 25 and 39 years old in good health and CMV-seronegative. The CDR3 loop reads CASSLAGLAKNIQYF. In DNA, the CDR3 is TGTGCCAGCAGCTTAGCGGGACTAGCCAAAAACATTCAGTACTTC.